This is a list of T cell receptor beta chains from one sample in a study of blood T cell repertoires in COVID-19. Measured with immunoSEQ multiplex PCR; TCRdb has only the in-frame clones, and not every one. The profile shows 150,000 to 200,000 clones, 75% to 90% of them singletons. Sequenced: peripheral blood. The receptors were gathered from a woman aged 70-85 years with COVID-19, enrolled during active disease. The CDR3 runs from the conserved cysteine through the conserved F or W. A D gene is named only where the DNA matches it firmly. The size field is filled for only some rows; it gives once, few, many or a size class.

V gene	D gene	J gene	clone size	CDR3 DNA	CDR3 protein
TRBV6-5	-	TRBJ1-2	-	TGTGCCAGCAGTTCCCCAGCAGGAAACTATGGCTACACCTTC	CASSSPAGNYGYTF
TRBV6-6	-	TRBJ2-5	few	TGTGCCAGCAGCCTTATTCAAGAGACCCAGTACTTC	CASSLIQETQYF
TRBV18	-	TRBJ1-1	-	TGTGCCAGCTCACCACCCTCGAACACTGAAGCTTTCTTT	CASSPPSNTEAFF
TRBV2	-	TRBJ1-2	-	TGTGCCAGCAGTGAATCGATAGGGGGAGTTGATGGCTACACCTTC	CASSESIGGVDGYTF
TRBV29-1	TRBD2	TRBJ2-3	-	TGCAGCCCAGCGGGACTAACAGATACGCAGTATTTT	CSPAGLTDTQYF
TRBV6-7	TRBD2	TRBJ2-3	once	TGTGCCAGCAGTTATCGGCGGACTAGCGGGAACACAGATACGCAGTATTTT	CASSYRRTSGNTDTQYF
TRBV11-2	-	TRBJ2-1	-	TGTGCCAGCAGCTCTCAGACAGGTCCTGGTGAGCAGTTCTTC	CASSSQTGPGEQFF
TRBV7-2	TRBD2	TRBJ2-1	-	TGTGCCAGCAGCCCCGGGGGGGCCTACAATGAGCAGTTCTTC	CASSPGGAYNEQFF
TRBV10-3	TRBD1	TRBJ1-2	-	TGTGCCATCAGACAGGGGCTCGATGGCTACACCTTC	CAIRQGLDGYTF
TRBV7-2	-	TRBJ2-5	-	TGTGCCAGCAGCCCAAGTGGGGGCCGCCAAGAGACCCAGTACTTC	CASSPSGGRQETQYF
TRBV6-5	TRBD1	TRBJ1-1	-	TGTGCCAGCATTACGGGCAGGGGGTACACTGAAGCTTTCTTT	CASITGRGYTEAFF